What follows are 17 T cell receptor beta chains derived from one specimen sequenced in a study of CD8 T cells in ankylosing spondylitis. MiXCR, applied by TCRdb to the 5' RACE reads, yields one record per CDR3 protein. The sample records more than 400,000 distinct CDR3 sequences, approximately 5% being singletons. Study results and caveats: There was a TCR beta motif, made of several highly homologous variants, that appeared characteristic of ankylosing spondylitis blood.

Their recognized antigens are unknown. Material for sequencing was blood, either unsorted or a sorted T cell fraction (not recorded which). These receptors came from a male donor with ankylosing spondylitis.

This clonotype was counted at least ten times. This chain connects TRBV6-2 or TRBV6-3 to TRBJ2-3; 7 bases agree with TRBD1. Germline lookup yields CDR1 MNHEY and CDR2 SVGEGT. Trimming took 6 bases from V and 0 from J; bases not matched to a gene: 3. The CDR3 extends over 14 amino acids. The CDR3 loop reads CASRAQGSTDTQYF. In DNA, the CDR3 is TGTGCCAGCAGGGCACAGGGGAGCACAGATACGCAGTATTTT.

There are many counts of this clonotype. The chain carries TRBV6-1 and TRBJ1-5; 10 bases match TRBD1. The CDR3 extends over 16 amino acids. Germline CDR1 and CDR2: MNHNS and SASEGT. J was trimmed by 4 bases and V by 7 bases; bases with no gene match: 10. The CDR3 spells CASTGTGALWNQPQHF. In DNA form, the CDR3 reads TGTGCCAGCACCGGGACAGGGGCTTTGTGGAATCAGCCCCAGCATTTT.

This clonotype was counted at least ten times. V usage is TRBV6-1 and J usage is TRBJ1-2; tentative D call: TRBD1 (5 bases). The CDR3 consists of 14 residues. V lost 6 bases and J lost 7, with 18 bases in between. Germline V gives CDR1 MNHNS, CDR2 SASEGT. The CDR3 region has the DNA TGTGCCAGCAGGATAGGGACTTTCGGGTTTGGCTACACCTTC. It is translated as CASRIGTFGFGYTF.

This clonotype has at least ten counts. The J gene is TRBJ2-5, the V gene TRBV5-1, with TRBD2 identical over 9 bases. Per the germline V gene, CDR1 is SGHRS and CDR2 is YFSETQ. This CDR3 has 15 residues. V lost 2 bases and J lost 5; bases outside the gene matches: 7. DNA for the CDR3: TGCGCCAGCAGCTTCTTTGGGACTAGCCAGGAGACCCAGTACTTC. Encoded protein: CASSFFGTSQETQYF. The full variable domain, its missing parts supplied by reference TRBV5-1 and TRBJ2-5, is KAGVTQTPRYLIKTRGQQVTLSCSPISGHRSVSWYQQTPGQGLQFLFEYFSETQRNKGNFPGRFSGRQFSNSRSEMNVSTLELGDSALYLCASSFFGTSQETQYFGPGTRLLVL.

This clonotype showed up many times. This chain links TRBV7-2 with TRBJ1-2; 9 positions match TRBD1. There are 14 residues in the CDR3. V shed 5 bases and J 8 bases; nucleotides not matched to a gene: 9. Germline V gives CDR1 SGHTA, CDR2 FQGNSA. CDR3 residues: CASSLRTGEEGYTF. In DNA, the CDR3 is TGTGCCAGCAGCCTCCGGACAGGGGAGGAAGGCTACACCTTC.

This clonotype appeared many times. The V call is TRBV29-1, the J call TRBJ2-5; 8 positions match TRBD2. The germline gives CDR1 SQVTM, CDR2 ANQGSEA. Trimming cost V 4 bases and J 2 bases; bases outside gene matches: 9. The length of the CDR3 is 15 residues. Here the CDR3 reads CSVVIPSGWQETQYF. The CDR3 DNA reads as TGCAGCGTTGTAATTCCTAGCGGGTGGCAAGAGACCCAGTACTTC.

This clonotype has at least ten counts. The V gene is TRBV27, the J gene TRBJ2-7; D is possibly TRBD2 (6 bases). CDR3 length equals 15 residues. From germline, CDR1 is MNHEY and CDR2 SMNVEV (reference sequence). The germline V and J ends were trimmed by 8 bases and 0 bases, with 17 bases remaining between them. The CDR3 sequence is CASRKSTGSSYEQYF. The CDR3 DNA is TGTGCCAGCCGAAAATCAACCGGGAGCTCCTACGAGCAGTACTTC.

This clonotype was seen repeatedly, ten times or more. The chain has TRBV10-2 and TRBJ1-4; the D is unclear. V lost 3 bases to trimming and J lost 8 bases, with 7 bases between them. The CDR3 is 12 amino acids. Germline assignment: CDR1 WSHSY and CDR2 SAAADI. Here the CDR3 reads CASSESAEKLFF. In DNA, the CDR3 is TGCGCCAGCAGTGAAAGTGCCGAAAAACTGTTTTTT.

This clonotype was counted many times. The chain is built from TRBV4-3 and TRBJ1-1; D may be TRBD1 (5 bases). This CDR3 is built from 15 residues. Trimming took 0 bases from V and 0 from J, leaving 8 bases between them. The germline V gene encodes CDR1 LGHNA and CDR2 YSLEER. The CDR3 bases are TGCGCCAGCAGCCAAGAGGGGGGGATGAACACTGAAGCTTTCTTT. Translating it yields CASSQEGGMNTEAFF.

This clonotype was counted ten times or more. The genes are TRBV12-3 or TRBV12-4 and TRBJ1-4; no firm D call. There are 13 residues in the CDR3. V lost 3 bases and J lost 3, with 5 bases in between. The CDR3 loop is CASSLWANEKLFF. The CDR3, as DNA: TGTGCCAGCAGTTTGTGGGCTAATGAAAAACTGTTTTTT.

This clonotype was counted a few times. Here the CDR3 DNA reads TGTGCCAGCAGTTTAGCAATTAGCGGGAGCCGCACAGATACGCAGTATTTT. Its protein product is CASSLAISGSRTDTQYF. V is TRBV12-3 or TRBV12-4 and J is TRBJ2-3; 9 positions agree with TRBD2. The V segment lost 0 bases and the J segment 1 base; nucleotides outside the gene matches: 5. The CDR3 is 17 amino acids.

This clonotype was recorded at least ten times. The J gene is TRBJ2-5, the V gene TRBV9; no clear D gene. Germline V gives CDR1 SGDLS, CDR2 YYNGEE. The CDR3 consists of 14 residues. The V end lost 0 bases, the J end lost 3 bases, and 9 bases lay between the germline ends. Here the CDR3 reads CASSVGGYKETQYF. The CDR3 DNA follows: TGTGCCAGCAGCGTAGGAGGCTATAAAGAGACCCAGTACTTC.

This clonotype has a count of ten or more. The chain joins TRBV15 to TRBJ1-1; D gene ambiguous. Trimming took 5 bases from V and 0 from J, leaving 7 bases between them. There are 13 residues in the CDR3. CDR1 is LNHNV, CDR2 YYDKDF, per germline (reference sequence). The DNA of the CDR3 is TGTGCCACCAGCGCAGGCTTGAACACTGAAGCTTTCTTT. As protein: CATSAGLNTEAFF.

The chain is built from TRBV7-2 and TRBJ2-7; D uncertain. CDR3 length equals 16 residues. V dropped 5 bases and J dropped 0 bases, with 17 bases sitting between them. The germline V gene has CDR1 SGHTA and CDR2 FQGNSA. Written as DNA, the CDR3 is TGTGCCAGCAGCCCCCCGGTCAGTGACACCTCCTACGAGCAGTACTTC. Translated, it gives CASSPPVSDTSYEQYF.

This clonotype was detected many times. J is TRBJ2-5 and V is TRBV9, with 12 bases that match TRBD2. Trimming at V came to 2 bases and at J to 4 bases, leaving 6 bases not matched to a gene. CDR3 size: 16 residues. Germline loops: CDR1 SGDLS, CDR2 YYNGEE. The CDR3 nucleotides read TGTGCCAGCAGCGTGGGTCTAGCGGGGGGGCTAGAGACCCAGTACTTC. It translates to CASSVGLAGGLETQYF. The full variable domain, rest sourced from reference TRBV9 and TRBJ2-5, is DSGVTQTPKHLITATGQRVTLRCSPRSGDLSVYWYQQSLDQGLQFLIQYYNGEERAKGNILERFSAQQFPDLHSELNLSSLELGDSALYFCASSVGLAGGLETQYFGPGTRLLVL.

Ten or more counts support this clonotype. V is TRBV29-1 and J is TRBJ2-7; no definite D call. V was pared by 5 bases and J by 3 bases, with 8 bases between. The CDR3 has 11 residues. Germline CDR1 reads SQVTM; CDR2 reads ANQGSEA. The CDR3 loop is CSVLSSYEQYF. The CDR3, as DNA: TGCAGCGTTTTGTCAAGCTACGAGCAGTACTTC.

This clonotype showed up many times. The V and J genes are TRBV4-2 and TRBJ1-1, with D maybe TRBD1 (5 bases). The CDR3 sequence is 14 residues long. V lost 1 base, J lost 2 bases, and 8 bases lay in between. The germline gives CDR1 LGHNA, CDR2 YNFKEQ. CDR3 sequence (DNA): TGTGCCAGCAGCCAAGTGGGGGGAAACACTGAAGCTTTCTTT. Residues: CASSQVGGNTEAFF.